A single sample gave rise to the 9 T cell receptor beta chains below, sequenced in a study of cytomegalovirus exposure and HLA in healthy donors (TCRdb year 2017). Library preparation used the immunoSEQ multiplex PCR assay. For the multiplex PCR, a mixture combining 60 forward primers for TCR Vbeta segments and 13 reverse primers for TCR Jbeta segments was used. What TCRdb holds here is the immuneACCESS table cut down to in-frame rearrangements. Part of the clones is not present; checked against another copy, under half of the missing clones reflect an unresolved V gene, and the others are unexplained. The sample table shows about 130,000 clones, and approximately 85% are seen once. The ten largest make up approximately 6.4% of the sample. Sequencing input: PBMCs. These TCRs come from a woman aged 25 to 39 in good health and CMV-seropositive.

V gene TRBV29-1 combines with J gene TRBJ2-5; D uncertain. Trimming stripped 7 bases from V and 1 base from J, with 10 bases between. The CDR3 is 12 amino acids. CDR1 and CDR2 from the germline V gene are SQVTM and ANQGSEA. Here the CDR3 reads CSAQLIQETQYF. CDR3 in DNA: TGCAGCGCCCAGTTAATCCAAGAGACCCAGTACTTC.

The V call is TRBV6-5, the J call TRBJ2-7; maybe TRBD2 (6 bases). The CDR3 spans 16 residues. V gave up 3 bases and J gave up 3 bases, with 18 bases separating them. Germline V gene sequence: CDR1 MNHEY, CDR2 SVGAGI. CDR3 nucleotide sequence: TGTGCCAGCAGTTATCGGGACTGGCTCGAAGGCTACGAGCAGTACTTC. The encoded protein is CASSYRDWLEGYEQYF.

The chain uses TRBV30 and TRBJ2-6; 7 positions match TRBD2. Unmatched junction bases numbered 9, after V lost 0 bases and J lost 1 base. Per the germline V gene, CDR1 is GTSNPN and CDR2 is SVGIG (reference sequence). CDR3 length: 18 amino acids. CDR3 in amino acids: CAWSVMDTAGSGANVLTF. The DNA for the CDR3 is TGTGCCTGGAGTGTGATGGACACAGCGGGATCTGGGGCCAACGTCCTGACTTTC.

This clone was counted a single time. The chain recombines TRBV28 with TRBJ2-1; D is undetermined. This CDR3 has 13 amino acids. CDR1 and CDR2 (germline): MDHEN, SYDVKM. V was trimmed by 6 bases and J by 6 bases, leaving 12 bases between them. The CDR3 is CASSPVGTNEQFF. The CDR3 DNA reads as TGTGCCAGCAGCCCCGTGGGCACCAATGAGCAGTTCTTC.

The chain has TRBV6-5 and TRBJ1-4; D gene uncertain. The CDR3 covers 14 residues. CDR1 MNHEY and CDR2 SVGAGI come from the germline V gene. Between the trimmed V and J ends, which lost 2 bases and 8 bases, there was a span of 12 bases. CDR3 DNA: TGTGCCAGCAGTTACCGATCCGGAGGGGAAAAACTGTTTTTT. It encodes CASSYRSGGEKLFF.

The J gene is TRBJ1-1, the V gene TRBV11-1; a possible D gene is TRBD1 (5 bases). Germline CDR1 SGHAT, CDR2 FQDESV (reference sequence). V lost 4 bases, J lost 3 bases, and 15 bases lay in between. The CDR3 consists of 15 residues. CDR3: CASSSPDTGYTEAFF. CDR3 coding DNA: TGTGCCAGCAGCTCCCCGGACACCGGATACACTGAAGCTTTCTTT.

In this sample, this clone turned up once. This chain connects TRBV6-6 to TRBJ2-1; no clear D. Germline CDR1 reads MNHNY; CDR2 reads SVGAGI (reference sequence). This CDR3 has 12 residues. Trimming took off 3 bases at V and 6 bases at J, with 6 bases between the two ends. CDR3 sequence (DNA): TGTGCCAGCAGTTATCTTGTCAATGAGCAGTTCTTC. Translation: CASSYLVNEQFF.

The chain recombines TRBV28 with TRBJ2-2; D is uncertain. The CDR3 has 16 amino acids. V was pared by 4 bases and J by 0 bases, with 12 bases between. CDR1 and CDR2 (germline): MDHEN, SYDVKM. The CDR3 sequence: CASSSRLLANTGELFF. DNA for the CDR3: TGTGCCAGCAGTTCCAGACTCCTCGCGAACACCGGGGAGCTGTTTTTT.

This chain connects TRBV2 to TRBJ2-3; TRBD2 aligns across 13 bases. The germline gives CDR1 SNHLY, CDR2 FYNNEI. Trimming at V came to 6 bases and at J to 3 bases, leaving 6 bases not matched to a gene. CDR3 length: 16 amino acids. As DNA, the CDR3 is TGTGCCAGCAGGAGGGGGGGACTAGCGGGGACAGATACGCAGTATTTT. Protein: CASRRGGLAGTDTQYF.